Listed below are T cell receptor beta chains from one sample, sequenced in a study of T cell changes during pregnancy in multiple sclerosis. Repertoires were generated with immunoSEQ multiplex PCR, while TCRdb's copy carries only in-frame clones and drops some. The table includes around 57,000 clones, roughly 90% detected once. This material consisted of CD4+ T cells from peripheral blood mononuclear cells, taken after pregnancy. The receptors come from a female donor in good health, enrolled as a control in a pregnancy study. Both conserved end residues are part of each CDR3. Each record gives: V gene, clone size, D gene, J gene, CDR3 DNA, CDR3 protein. D genes are given only for firm matches. A row's size may be missing; if present it is once, few, many or a size class.

v_gene: TRBV6-1; abundance: NA; d_gene: NA; j_gene: TRBJ2-7; CDR3nt: TGTGCCAGCAGGACCCCTAGACGTGTGAAGTACTTC; CDR3aa: CASRTPRRVKYF
v_gene: TRBV30; abundance: once; d_gene: TRBD1; j_gene: TRBJ1-5; CDR3nt: TGTGCCTGGAGCAGGGACAGGAATCAGCCCCAGCATTTT; CDR3aa: CAWSRDRNQPQHF
v_gene: TRBV9; abundance: NA; d_gene: TRBD2; j_gene: TRBJ2-2; CDR3nt: TGTGCCAGCAGACTGGAAAACCCAGCGGGGGGGCCCGGGGAGCTGTTTTTT; CDR3aa: CASRLENPAGGPGELFF
v_gene: TRBV10-3; abundance: NA; d_gene: NA; j_gene: TRBJ2-7; CDR3nt: TGTGCCATCAGGAGCGGAGGGGTCGACGAGCAGTACTTC; CDR3aa: CAIRSGGVDEQYF
v_gene: TRBV18; abundance: once; d_gene: TRBD1; j_gene: TRBJ2-7; CDR3nt: TGTGCCAGCTCACCGGCCGGGACAGCCACCTACGAGCAGTACTTC; CDR3aa: CASSPAGTATYEQYF
v_gene: TRBV4-1; abundance: NA; d_gene: TRBD2; j_gene: TRBJ2-3; CDR3nt: TGCGCCAGCAGCCGAGTGTTGGCGGGGGGCACAGATACGCAGTATTTT; CDR3aa: CASSRVLAGGTDTQYF
v_gene: TRBV19; abundance: NA; d_gene: NA; j_gene: TRBJ1-5; CDR3nt: TGTGCCAGTAGTTCCGGCAGGGATAGACAGCCCCAGCATTTT; CDR3aa: CASSSGRDRQPQHF
v_gene: TRBV11-2; abundance: NA; d_gene: NA; j_gene: TRBJ1-2; CDR3nt: TGTGCCAGCAGCTTAGGTAGGGGGACGGAGAACTATGGCTACACCTTC; CDR3aa: CASSLGRGTENYGYTF
v_gene: TRBV11-2; abundance: NA; d_gene: NA; j_gene: TRBJ2-7; CDR3nt: TGTGCCAGCAGCCGACGGATAACCACTCACAGGGACCACGAGCAGTACTTC; CDR3aa: CASSRRITTHRDHEQYF
v_gene: TRBV7-3; abundance: NA; d_gene: TRBD2; j_gene: TRBJ2-1; CDR3nt: TGTGCCAGCAGCTTCGGGGGGGCCGTAGTAAATGAGCAGTTCTTC; CDR3aa: CASSFGGAVVNEQFF
v_gene: TRBV5-5; abundance: NA; d_gene: TRBD2; j_gene: TRBJ2-3; CDR3nt: TGTGCCAGCGGGGGTAGGACTAGCGGCACAGATACGCAGTATTTT; CDR3aa: CASGGRTSGTDTQYF
v_gene: TRBV6-5; abundance: NA; d_gene: NA; j_gene: TRBJ1-3; CDR3nt: TGTGCCAGCAGGCTATTAGGGGCTGGAAACACCATATATTTT; CDR3aa: CASRLLGAGNTIYF
v_gene: TRBV6-4; abundance: NA; d_gene: NA; j_gene: TRBJ1-1; CDR3nt: TGTGCCAGCAGGGCTGTCGTCGTACAGGGGAACACTGAAGCTTTCTTT; CDR3aa: CASRAVVVQGNTEAFF
v_gene: TRBV5-8; abundance: NA; d_gene: NA; j_gene: TRBJ1-6; CDR3nt: TGTGCCAGCAGCCCGATGGTCACAGGGAATTCACCCCTCCACTTT; CDR3aa: CASSPMVTGNSPLHF
v_gene: TRBV2; abundance: NA; d_gene: NA; j_gene: TRBJ2-1; CDR3nt: TGTGCCAGCAGCCGGGTGGGTGGTACCTACAATGAGCAGTTCTTC; CDR3aa: CASSRVGGTYNEQFF
v_gene: TRBV18; abundance: NA; d_gene: NA; j_gene: TRBJ1-2; CDR3nt: TGTGCCAGCTCACCGCCTGCCCGGGGGGCTGAAGGCTACACCTTC; CDR3aa: CASSPPARGAEGYTF
v_gene: TRBV15; abundance: NA; d_gene: NA; j_gene: TRBJ2-7; CDR3nt: TGTGCCACCAGCAGAGTGGGGAGTGGCAACGAGCAGTACTTC; CDR3aa: CATSRVGSGNEQYF
v_gene: TRBV10-3; abundance: NA; d_gene: NA; j_gene: TRBJ2-5; CDR3nt: TGTGCCACCGGCCGACAGGGAGGAGGGGAGACCCAGTACTTC; CDR3aa: CATGRQGGGETQYF
v_gene: TRBV2; abundance: once; d_gene: NA; j_gene: TRBJ1-6; CDR3nt: TGTGCCAGCAGGTCCGGGACAAATAATTCACCCCTCCACTTT; CDR3aa: CASRSGTNNSPLHF
v_gene: TRBV18; abundance: NA; d_gene: NA; j_gene: TRBJ2-3; CDR3nt: TGTGCCAGCTCACCACGGCTAGTCAGAACAGATACGCAGTATTTT; CDR3aa: CASSPRLVRTDTQYF
v_gene: TRBV7-7; abundance: NA; d_gene: NA; j_gene: TRBJ2-7; CDR3nt: TGTGCTAGCAGCTTAGACAGGTTTGGGGAGCAGTACTTC; CDR3aa: CASSLDRFGEQYF
v_gene: TRBV5-4; abundance: NA; d_gene: NA; j_gene: TRBJ2-7; CDR3nt: TGTGCCAGCAGCGCCGGCCGGGGGAACCTAGTGGACGAGCAGTACTTC; CDR3aa: CASSAGRGNLVDEQYF
v_gene: TRBV7-2; abundance: NA; d_gene: TRBD2; j_gene: TRBJ2-5; CDR3nt: TGTGCCAGCAGCCCCACCCGGGGGACTAGCGGGGGGGCGGGGACCCAGTACTTC; CDR3aa: CASSPTRGTSGGAGTQYF
v_gene: TRBV18; abundance: NA; d_gene: TRBD1; j_gene: TRBJ1-5; CDR3nt: TGTGCCAGCTCATCTACAGGGGGCGGATTAGGCAATCAGCCCCAGCATTTT; CDR3aa: CASSSTGGGLGNQPQHF
v_gene: TRBV11-2; abundance: NA; d_gene: TRBD2; j_gene: TRBJ2-7; CDR3nt: TGTGCCAGCAGCTTCTGGACTAGAGGCGAGCAGTACTTC; CDR3aa: CASSFWTRGEQYF
v_gene: TRBV5-1; abundance: NA; d_gene: NA; j_gene: TRBJ2-7; CDR3nt: TGCGCCAGCAGCTTGGGGACAGCCAAAATCCACGAGCAGTACTTC; CDR3aa: CASSLGTAKIHEQYF
v_gene: TRBV7-9; abundance: NA; d_gene: NA; j_gene: TRBJ1-4; CDR3nt: TGTGCCAGCAGCTTGGGCAGGGGACAATTCGGGGAAAAACTGTTTTTT; CDR3aa: CASSLGRGQFGEKLFF
v_gene: TRBV6-6; abundance: NA; d_gene: TRBD1; j_gene: TRBJ1-2; CDR3nt: TGTGCCAGCAGTTACGAGATGACAGGGGGCTATGGCTACACCTTC; CDR3aa: CASSYEMTGGYGYTF
v_gene: TRBV2; abundance: NA; d_gene: NA; j_gene: TRBJ1-6; CDR3nt: TGTGCCAGCAGTGCCAAAGGGGTCTATTCACCCCTCCACTTT; CDR3aa: CASSAKGVYSPLHF
v_gene: TRBV7-6; abundance: NA; d_gene: TRBD1; j_gene: TRBJ1-5; CDR3nt: TGTGCCAGCAGCTCGGGACAGTTCAATCAGCCCCAGCATTTT; CDR3aa: CASSSGQFNQPQHF
v_gene: TRBV7-9; abundance: NA; d_gene: TRBD2; j_gene: TRBJ2-5; CDR3nt: TGTGCCAGCAGCTTAGGGACTAGCGGGAGACTAATGGAGACCCAGTACTTC; CDR3aa: CASSLGTSGRLMETQYF
v_gene: TRBV19; abundance: NA; d_gene: NA; j_gene: TRBJ1-3; CDR3nt: TGTGCCAGTAGCAGGGGCGACTCTGGAAACACCATATATTTT; CDR3aa: CASSRGDSGNTIYF
v_gene: TRBV4-2; abundance: once; d_gene: TRBD2; j_gene: TRBJ2-5; CDR3nt: TGTGCCAGCAGCCAAGCCCGGGGGGGCCCCCAAGAGACCCAGTACTTC; CDR3aa: CASSQARGGPQETQYF
v_gene: TRBV7-2; abundance: NA; d_gene: NA; j_gene: TRBJ2-2; CDR3nt: TGTGCCAGCCGGGGGGGGACAGAACAGACCGGGGAGCTGTTTTTT; CDR3aa: CASRGGTEQTGELFF
v_gene: TRBV18; abundance: NA; d_gene: TRBD2; j_gene: TRBJ2-1; CDR3nt: TGTGCCAGCTCACTCGGGACTAGCGGGGGCAATGAGCAGTTCTTC; CDR3aa: CASSLGTSGGNEQFF
v_gene: TRBV30; abundance: NA; d_gene: TRBD1; j_gene: TRBJ1-1; CDR3nt: TGTGCCTGGCAGACCGGGACAGGGTTACTTAACACTGAAGCTTTCTTT; CDR3aa: CAWQTGTGLLNTEAFF